Shown below are 5 T cell receptor beta chains from a single sample sequenced in a study of identical twins. TCRdb re-called the 5' RACE reads with MiXCR, one entry per CDR3 protein. This table holds about 530,000 distinct CDR3 sequences, more than 20% found once. This sample was also put to use in a study of yellow fever vaccine responses in identical twins.

Sequenced material: CD4+ T cells sorted from blood. These TCRs come from a woman aged 18 to 35 in good health.

This chain connects TRBV5-1 to TRBJ2-6; D unclear. CDR3 length: 16 amino acids. Looked up from germline, CDR1 is SGHRS and CDR2 is YFSETQ. Trimming removed 4 bases at V and 0 bases at J, with 11 bases between. The DNA of the CDR3 is TGCGCCAGCAGCCCTCTCGACACCTCTGGGGCCAACGTCCTGACTTTC. It specifies CASSPLDTSGANVLTF.

The chain is built from TRBV10-1 and TRBJ2-3; D may match TRBD1 or TRBD2 (6 bases each). This CDR3 has 15 amino acids. Between the trimmed V and J ends, which lost 4 bases and 1 base, there was a span of 12 bases. Germline loops: CDR1 WNHNN, CDR2 SYGVQD (reference sequence). In DNA form, the CDR3 reads TGCGCCAGCAGTGGCCGGGGGCAGGGCACAGATACGCAGTATTTT. Translating it yields CASSGRGQGTDTQYF.

This clonotype was found a few times. The genes are TRBV3-1 and TRBJ2-3, with D possibly being TRBD1 or TRBD2 (5 bases each). Trimming cost V 3 bases and J 1 base, with 14 bases left between them. The germline V gene encodes CDR1 LGHDT and CDR2 YNNKEL (reference sequence). The CDR3 has 16 amino acids. In nucleotides, the CDR3 is TGTGCCAGCAGCCATCGCACTAGGGGAGGCACAGATACGCAGTATTTT. This gives the protein CASSHRTRGGTDTQYF.

This clonotype turned up a few times. This chain uses TRBV7-9 with TRBJ2-3; perhaps TRBD2 as D (6 bases). The CDR3 runs to 16 residues. V lost 4 bases and J 3 bases, leaving 17 bases between the germline ends. Germline-derived CDR1 and CDR2 are SEHNR and FQNEAQ (reference sequence). CDR3 in amino acids: CASSSAGTSRTDTQYF. The CDR3 DNA sequence: TGTGCCAGCAGCTCAGCCGGGACTTCGAGAACAGATACGCAGTATTTT. The full variable domain, completed using reference TRBV7-9 and TRBJ2-3, is DTGVSQNPRHKITKRGQNVTFRCDPISEHNRLYWYRQTLGQGPEFLTYFQNEAQLEKSRLLSDRFSAERPKGSFSTLEIQRTEQGDSAMYLCASSSAGTSRTDTQYFGPGTRLTVL.

There are many counts of this clonotype. The V gene is TRBV3-1, the J gene TRBJ2-1, with TRBD2 identical over 8 bases. The V gene end was trimmed by 3 bases and the J gene end by 4 bases; junction bases not matched to a gene: 5. This CDR3 comprises 15 residues. Germline CDR1 LGHDT, CDR2 YNNKEL (reference sequence). The CDR3 is CASSQGGGGYNEQFF. CDR3 bases: TGTGCCAGCAGCCAGGGGGGCGGGGGGTACAATGAGCAGTTCTTC.